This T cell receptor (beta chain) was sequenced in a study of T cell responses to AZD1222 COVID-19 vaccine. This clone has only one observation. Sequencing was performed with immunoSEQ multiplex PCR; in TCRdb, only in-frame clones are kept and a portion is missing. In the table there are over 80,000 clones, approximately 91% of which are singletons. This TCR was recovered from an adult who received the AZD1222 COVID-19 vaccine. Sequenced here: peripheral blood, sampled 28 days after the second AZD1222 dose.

Here the CDR3 reads CASSPDFQTYNEQFF. The CDR3 coding sequence is TGTGCCAGCAGTCCGGACTTCCAGACCTACAATGAGCAGTTCTTC. The chain combines TRBV6-5 with TRBJ2-1; TRBD2 might be the D (5 bases). Germline V CDR1 and CDR2: MNHEY, SVGAGI. V lost 5 bases and J lost 2, with 13 bases in between. The CDR3 contains 15 residues.